These 4 T cell receptor beta chains share one sample of origin, sequenced in a study of T cell responses to AZD1222 COVID-19 vaccine (dated by TCRdb to the early 2020s). The time point label, as the study defines it: baseline before first vaccination. The treatment or condition label, as the study defines it: meningococcal conjugate vaccine given as trial control. The library was produced with the immunoSEQ multiplex PCR assay. TCRdb stores this immuneACCESS table with in-frame sequences only. Part of the clones is absent; in the studies checked, under half of the shortfall reflects unresolved V genes, and no reason is known for the rest. The sample table contains 150,000 or so clones; only one count was recorded for approximately 95% of them. The ten largest clonotypes hold approximately 0.96% of the sample. The source was peripheral blood, collected on day 0 of MenACWY control vaccination. The receptors were sampled from an adult in good health.

The chain links TRBV15 to TRBJ1-1; D not resolved. The V and J ends lost 3 bases and 3 bases respectively, with 14 bases between them. The CDR3 length is 15 residues. Germline V gene data show CDR1 as LNHNV and CDR2 as YYDKDF (reference sequence). The CDR3: CATSSLTGPYTEAFF. CDR3 sequence (DNA): TGTGCCACCAGCAGCCTCACCGGACCTTACACTGAAGCTTTCTTT.

The genes are TRBV5-1 and TRBJ2-6; D is ambiguous. Trimming stripped 4 bases from V and 4 bases from J, with 6 bases between. This CDR3 spans 13 amino acids. Germline V gene lookup returns CDR1 SGHRS and CDR2 YFSETQ. The CDR3 protein is CASSGAGANVLTF. As DNA, the CDR3 is TGCGCCAGCAGCGGTGCGGGGGCCAACGTCCTGACTTTC.

The CDR3: CASSERAGPTDTQYF. CDR3 DNA: TGCGCCAGCAGTGAGAGGGCAGGGCCCACAGATACGCAGTATTTT. This chain joins TRBV10-1 and TRBJ2-3, with D possibly TRBD1 on 5 matching bases. Germline-derived CDR1 and CDR2 are WNHNN and SYGVQD (reference sequence). This CDR3 is 15 amino acids long. Trimming cost V 2 bases and J 2 bases, with 11 bases left between them.

This clone was picked up a small number of times. The chain recombines TRBV6-6 with TRBJ1-1; D not certain. V lost 5 bases to trimming and J lost 0 bases, with 19 bases between them. CDR1 and CDR2 (germline): MNHNY, SVGAGI (reference sequence). The CDR3 spans 17 residues. The CDR3 nucleotides read TGTGCCAGCAGTCGCAAATCCTCGATTGCCGTGAACACTGAAGCTTTCTTT. Translating gives CASSRKSSIAVNTEAFF.